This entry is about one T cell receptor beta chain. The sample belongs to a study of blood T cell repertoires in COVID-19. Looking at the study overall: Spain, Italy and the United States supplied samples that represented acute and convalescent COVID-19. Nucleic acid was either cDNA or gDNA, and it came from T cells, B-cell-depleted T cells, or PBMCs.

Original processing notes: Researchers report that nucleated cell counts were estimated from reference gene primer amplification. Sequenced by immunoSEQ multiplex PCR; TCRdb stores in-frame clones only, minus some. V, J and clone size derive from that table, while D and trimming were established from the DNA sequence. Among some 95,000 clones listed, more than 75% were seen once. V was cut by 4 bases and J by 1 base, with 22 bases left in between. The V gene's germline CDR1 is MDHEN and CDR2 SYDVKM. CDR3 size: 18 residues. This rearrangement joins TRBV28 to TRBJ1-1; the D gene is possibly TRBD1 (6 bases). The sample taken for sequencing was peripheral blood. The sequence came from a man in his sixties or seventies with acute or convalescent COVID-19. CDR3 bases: TGTGCCAGCAGTTCTATTCCCATGTTGGGACACTCGAACACTGAAGCTTTCTTT. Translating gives CASSSIPMLGHSNTEAFF. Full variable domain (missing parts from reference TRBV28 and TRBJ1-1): DVKVTQSSRYLVKRTGEKVFLECVQDMDHENMFWYRQDPGLGLRLIYFSYDVKMKEKGDIPEGYSVSREKKERFSLILESASTNQTSMYLCASSSIPMLGHSNTEAFFGQGTRLTVV.